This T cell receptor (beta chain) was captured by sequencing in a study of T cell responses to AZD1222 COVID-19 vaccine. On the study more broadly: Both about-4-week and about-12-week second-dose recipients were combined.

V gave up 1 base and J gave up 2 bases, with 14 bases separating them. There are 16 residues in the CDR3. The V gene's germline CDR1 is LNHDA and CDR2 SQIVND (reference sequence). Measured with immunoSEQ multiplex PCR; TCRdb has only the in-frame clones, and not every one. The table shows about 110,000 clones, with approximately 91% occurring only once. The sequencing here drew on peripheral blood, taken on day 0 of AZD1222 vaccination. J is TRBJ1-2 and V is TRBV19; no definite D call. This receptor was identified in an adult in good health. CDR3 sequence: CASSIAGSPRNYGYTF. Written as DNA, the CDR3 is TGTGCCAGTAGTATAGCGGGGTCACCCAGAAACTATGGCTACACCTTC.